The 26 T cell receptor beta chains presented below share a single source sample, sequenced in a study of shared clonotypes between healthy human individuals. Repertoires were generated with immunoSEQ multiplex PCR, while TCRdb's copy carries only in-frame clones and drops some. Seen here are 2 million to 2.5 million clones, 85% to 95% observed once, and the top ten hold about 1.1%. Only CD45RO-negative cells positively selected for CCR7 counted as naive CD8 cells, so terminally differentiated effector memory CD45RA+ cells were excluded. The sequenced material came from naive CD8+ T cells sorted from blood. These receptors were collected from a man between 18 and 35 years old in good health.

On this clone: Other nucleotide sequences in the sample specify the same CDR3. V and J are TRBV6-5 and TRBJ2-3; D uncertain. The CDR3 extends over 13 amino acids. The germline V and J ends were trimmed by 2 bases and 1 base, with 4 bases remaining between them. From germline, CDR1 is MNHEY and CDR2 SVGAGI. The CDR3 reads CASSYQGTDTQYF. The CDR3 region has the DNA TGTGCCAGCAGTTACCAGGGCACAGATACGCAGTATTTT.

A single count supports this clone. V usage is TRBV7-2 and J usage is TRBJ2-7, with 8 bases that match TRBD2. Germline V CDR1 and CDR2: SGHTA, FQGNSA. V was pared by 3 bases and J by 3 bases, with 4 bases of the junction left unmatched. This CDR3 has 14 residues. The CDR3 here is CASSFSGDHYEQYF. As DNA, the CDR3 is TGTGCCAGCAGCTTTAGCGGGGACCACTACGAGCAGTACTTC.

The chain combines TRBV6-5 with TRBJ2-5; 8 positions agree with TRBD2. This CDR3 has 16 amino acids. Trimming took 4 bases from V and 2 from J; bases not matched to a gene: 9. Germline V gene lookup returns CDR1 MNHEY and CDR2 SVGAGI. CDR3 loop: CASSFEAGAFQETQYF. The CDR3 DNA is TGTGCCAGCAGTTTCGAAGCGGGGGCCTTTCAAGAGACCCAGTACTTC.

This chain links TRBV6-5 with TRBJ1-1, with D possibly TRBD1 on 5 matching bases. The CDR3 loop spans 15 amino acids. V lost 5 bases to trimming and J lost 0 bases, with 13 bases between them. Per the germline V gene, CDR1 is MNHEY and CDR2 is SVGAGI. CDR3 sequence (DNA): TGTGCCAGCAGTACGACAGCTCCTTTGAACACTGAAGCTTTCTTT. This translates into CASSTTAPLNTEAFF.

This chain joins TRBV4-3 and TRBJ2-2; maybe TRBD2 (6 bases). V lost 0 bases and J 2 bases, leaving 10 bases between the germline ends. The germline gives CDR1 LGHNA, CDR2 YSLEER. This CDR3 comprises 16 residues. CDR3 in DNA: TGCGCCAGCAGCCAAGACTTCGGGGGAAACACCGGGGAGCTGTTTTTT. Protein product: CASSQDFGGNTGELFF.

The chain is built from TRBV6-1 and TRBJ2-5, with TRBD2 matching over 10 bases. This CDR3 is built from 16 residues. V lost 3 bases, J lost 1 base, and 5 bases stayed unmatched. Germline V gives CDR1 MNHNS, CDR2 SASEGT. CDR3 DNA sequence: TGTGCCAGCAGTGATTTTGGACTAGCGGCCCAAGAGACCCAGTACTTC. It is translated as CASSDFGLAAQETQYF.

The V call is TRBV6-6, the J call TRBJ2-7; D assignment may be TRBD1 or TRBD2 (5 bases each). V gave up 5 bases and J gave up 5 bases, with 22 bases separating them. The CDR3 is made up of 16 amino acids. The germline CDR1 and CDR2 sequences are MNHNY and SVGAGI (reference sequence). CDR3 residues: CASSQLRGTLWNEQYF. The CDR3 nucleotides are TGTGCCAGCAGTCAACTTCGGGGCACCCTCTGGAACGAGCAGTACTTC.

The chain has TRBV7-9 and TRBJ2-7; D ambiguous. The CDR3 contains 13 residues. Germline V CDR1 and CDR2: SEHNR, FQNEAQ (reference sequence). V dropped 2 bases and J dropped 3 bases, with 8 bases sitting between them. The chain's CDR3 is CASSLQSVYEQYF. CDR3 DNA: TGTGCCAGCAGCTTACAGTCGGTCTACGAGCAGTACTTC.

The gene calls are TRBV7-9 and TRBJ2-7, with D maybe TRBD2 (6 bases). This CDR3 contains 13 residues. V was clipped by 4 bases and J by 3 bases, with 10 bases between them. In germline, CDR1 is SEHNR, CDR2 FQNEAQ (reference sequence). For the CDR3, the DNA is TGTGCCAGCAGCTCGGGACTGGGCTACGAGCAGTACTTC. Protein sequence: CASSSGLGYEQYF.

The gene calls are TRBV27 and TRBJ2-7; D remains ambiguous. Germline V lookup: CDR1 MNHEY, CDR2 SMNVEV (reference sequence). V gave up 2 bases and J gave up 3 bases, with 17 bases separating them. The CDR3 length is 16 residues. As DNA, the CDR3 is TGTGCCAGCAGTTTAGATAGGGCAGCGAATAACTACGAGCAGTACTTC. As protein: CASSLDRAANNYEQYF.

This CDR3 reads CASSPPFGSQDYEQYF. The CDR3 DNA is TGTGCCAGCTCACCACCGTTTGGGAGTCAGGACTACGAGCAGTACTTC. The genes are TRBV18 and TRBJ2-7; D perhaps matches TRBD2 (5 bases). With 0 bases removed from V and 3 bases from J, the gap between germline ends came to 15 bases. CDR3 length equals 16 residues. CDR1 is KGHSH and CDR2 is LQKENI in the germline V gene. Complete variable domain (other parts from reference TRBV18 and TRBJ2-7): NAGVMQNPRHLVRRRGQEARLRCSPMKGHSHVYWYRQLPEEGLKFMVYLQKENIIDESGMPKERFSAEFPKEGPSILRIQQVVRGDSAAYFCASSPPFGSQDYEQYFGPGTRLTVT.

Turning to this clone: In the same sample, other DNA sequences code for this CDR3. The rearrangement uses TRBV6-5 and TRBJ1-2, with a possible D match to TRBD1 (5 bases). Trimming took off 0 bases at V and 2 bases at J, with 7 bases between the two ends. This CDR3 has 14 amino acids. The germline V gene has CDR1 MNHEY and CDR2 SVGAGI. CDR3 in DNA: TGTGCCAGCAGTTACTCGCCAGGGAACTATGGCTACACCTTC. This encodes CASSYSPGNYGYTF.

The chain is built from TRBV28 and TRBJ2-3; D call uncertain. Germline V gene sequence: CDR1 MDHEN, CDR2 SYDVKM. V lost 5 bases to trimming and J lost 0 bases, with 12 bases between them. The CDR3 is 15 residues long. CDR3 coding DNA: TGTGCCAGCAGTGTCTCGGTAGATAGCACAGATACGCAGTATTTT. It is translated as CASSVSVDSTDTQYF.

CDR3 amino acids: CASSQDLGSNTEAFF. The CDR3 coding sequence is TGCGCCAGCAGCCAAGACCTCGGGTCGAACACTGAAGCTTTCTTT. The V and J genes are TRBV4-3 and TRBJ1-1, with D hard to call. The CDR3 sequence is 15 residues long. Per the germline V gene, CDR1 is LGHNA and CDR2 is YSLEER. V gave up 0 bases and J gave up 1 base, with 9 bases separating them.

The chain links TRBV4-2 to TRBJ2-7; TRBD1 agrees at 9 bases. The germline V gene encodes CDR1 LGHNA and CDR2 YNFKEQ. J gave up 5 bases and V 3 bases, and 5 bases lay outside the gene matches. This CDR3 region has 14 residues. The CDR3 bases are TGTGCCAGCAGCCAGGGACAGGGTGTCGACGAGCAGTACTTC. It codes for CASSQGQGVDEQYF.

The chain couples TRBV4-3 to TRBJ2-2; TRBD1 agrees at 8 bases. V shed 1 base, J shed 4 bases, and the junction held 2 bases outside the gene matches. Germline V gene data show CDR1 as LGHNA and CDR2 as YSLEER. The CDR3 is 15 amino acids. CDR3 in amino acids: CASSQGTGLTGELFF. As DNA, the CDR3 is TGCGCCAGCAGCCAAGGGACAGGGCTCACCGGGGAGCTGTTTTTT.

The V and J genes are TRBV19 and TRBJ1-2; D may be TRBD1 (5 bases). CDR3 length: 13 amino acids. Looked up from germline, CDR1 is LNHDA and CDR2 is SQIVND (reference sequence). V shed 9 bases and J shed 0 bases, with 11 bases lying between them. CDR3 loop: CASRAETNYGYTF. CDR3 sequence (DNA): TGTGCCAGCAGGGCTGAAACTAACTATGGCTACACCTTC.

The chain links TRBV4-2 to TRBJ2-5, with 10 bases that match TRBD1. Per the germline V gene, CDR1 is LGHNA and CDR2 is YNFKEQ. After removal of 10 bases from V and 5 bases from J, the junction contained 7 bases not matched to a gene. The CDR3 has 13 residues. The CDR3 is CATGDRGSETQYF. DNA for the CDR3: TGTGCCACGGGGGACAGGGGTTCGGAGACCCAGTACTTC.

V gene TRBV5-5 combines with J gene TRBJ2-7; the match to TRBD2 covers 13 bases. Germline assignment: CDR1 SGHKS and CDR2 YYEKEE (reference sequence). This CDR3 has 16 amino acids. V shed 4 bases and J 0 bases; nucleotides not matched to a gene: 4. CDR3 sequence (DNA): TGTGCCAGCAGCCCGGGACTAGCGGGACTCTCCTACGAGCAGTACTTC. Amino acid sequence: CASSPGLAGLSYEQYF.

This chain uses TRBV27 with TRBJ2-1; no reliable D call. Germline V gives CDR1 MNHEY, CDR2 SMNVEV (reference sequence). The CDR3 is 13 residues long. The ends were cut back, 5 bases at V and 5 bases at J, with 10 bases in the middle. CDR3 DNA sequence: TGTGCCAGCAGTCTTACAGTGAACAATGAGCAGTTCTTC. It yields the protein CASSLTVNNEQFF.

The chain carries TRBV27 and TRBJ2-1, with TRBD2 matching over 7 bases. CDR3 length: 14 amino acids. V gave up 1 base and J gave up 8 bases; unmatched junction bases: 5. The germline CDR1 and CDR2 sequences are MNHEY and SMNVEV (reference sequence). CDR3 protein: CASSLWGGGDEQFF. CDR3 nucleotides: TGTGCCAGCAGTTTATGGGGGGGAGGGGATGAGCAGTTCTTC.

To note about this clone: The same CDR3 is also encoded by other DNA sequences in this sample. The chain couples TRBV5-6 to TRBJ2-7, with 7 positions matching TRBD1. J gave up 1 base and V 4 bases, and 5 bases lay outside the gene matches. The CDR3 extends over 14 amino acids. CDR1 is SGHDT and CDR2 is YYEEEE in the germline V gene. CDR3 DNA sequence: TGTGCCAGCAGCCCCTGGACAGGTTCCTACGAGCAGTACTTC. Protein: CASSPWTGSYEQYF.

The CDR3, as DNA: TGCGCCAGCAGCCAAGATGAATGGCAGGAGCTGTTTTTT. This encodes CASSQDEWQELFF. V and J are TRBV4-3 and TRBJ1-4; no reliable D call. The J call may be faulty, since TRBJ2-2 better matches the DNA end. This CDR3 spans 13 amino acids. From germline, CDR1 is LGHNA and CDR2 YSLEER.

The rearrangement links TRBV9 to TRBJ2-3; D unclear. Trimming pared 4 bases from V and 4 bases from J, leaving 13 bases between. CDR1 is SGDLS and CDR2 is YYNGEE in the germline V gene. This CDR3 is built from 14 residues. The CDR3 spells CASSPPARPDTQYF. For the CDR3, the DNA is TGTGCCAGCAGCCCCCCCGCCAGACCAGATACGCAGTATTTT.

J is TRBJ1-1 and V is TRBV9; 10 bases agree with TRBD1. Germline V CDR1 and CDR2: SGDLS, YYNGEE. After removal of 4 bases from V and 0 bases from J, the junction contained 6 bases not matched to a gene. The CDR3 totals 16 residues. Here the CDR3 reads CASSPRDRGVNTEAFF. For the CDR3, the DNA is TGTGCCAGCAGCCCCCGGGACAGGGGCGTGAACACTGAAGCTTTCTTT.

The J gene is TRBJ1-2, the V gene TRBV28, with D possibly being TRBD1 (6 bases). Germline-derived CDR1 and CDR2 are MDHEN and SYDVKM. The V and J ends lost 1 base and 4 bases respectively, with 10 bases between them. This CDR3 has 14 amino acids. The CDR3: CASSLLGGAYGYTF. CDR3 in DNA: TGTGCCAGCAGTTTATTGGGGGGGGCCTATGGCTACACCTTC.